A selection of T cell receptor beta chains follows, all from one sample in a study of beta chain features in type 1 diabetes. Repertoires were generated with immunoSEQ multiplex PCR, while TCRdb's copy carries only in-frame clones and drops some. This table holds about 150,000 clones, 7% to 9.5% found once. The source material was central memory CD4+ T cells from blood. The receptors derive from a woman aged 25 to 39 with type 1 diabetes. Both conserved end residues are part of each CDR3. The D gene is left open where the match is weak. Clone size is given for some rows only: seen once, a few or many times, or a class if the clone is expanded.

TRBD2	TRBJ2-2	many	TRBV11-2	TGTGCCAGCAGCTGGACTAGCGGGAGGGGTTACACCGGGGAGCTGTTTTTT	CASSWTSGRGYTGELFF
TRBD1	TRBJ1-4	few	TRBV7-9	TGTGCCAGCAGCTTAGTAGGGGGGACAGGGAATGAAAAACTGTTTTTT	CASSLVGGTGNEKLFF
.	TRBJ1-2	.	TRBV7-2	TGTGCCAGCATCGATCCGGGACTTGGTAACTATGGCTACACCTTC	CASIDPGLGNYGYTF
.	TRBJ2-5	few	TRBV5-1	TGCGCCAGCAGCTCTCTGCCGGGAAACCAAGAGACCCAGTACTTC	CASSSLPGNQETQYF
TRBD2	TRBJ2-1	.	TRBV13	TGTGCCAGCAGCGCGCCGGAGACTAGCGAGCAGTTCTTC	CASSAPETSEQFF
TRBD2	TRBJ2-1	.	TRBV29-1	TGCAGCGTTGAACGGCAGGGGACGAGCGGGAGGAAGGATGAGCAGTTCTTC	CSVERQGTSGRKDEQFF
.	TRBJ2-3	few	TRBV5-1	TGCGCCAGCAGCTTGGGATTACTCGGGGGAGATACGCAGTATTTT	CASSLGLLGGDTQYF
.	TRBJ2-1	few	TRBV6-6	TGTGCCAGCAGTTACGGGTGGGGAGTTGGTGAGCAGTTCTTC	CASSYGWGVGEQFF
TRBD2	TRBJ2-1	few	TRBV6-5	TGTGCCAGCAGTTACTCGTTTAGCGGGGATTACAATGAGCAGTTCTTC	CASSYSFSGDYNEQFF
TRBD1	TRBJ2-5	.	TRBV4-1	TGCGCCAGCAGCGCACAGGGGGCAGAGACCCAGTACTTC	CASSAQGAETQYF
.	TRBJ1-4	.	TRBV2	TGTGCCAGCAGTGAAGCGCGCCAGGGCTATGAAAAACTGTTTTTT	CASSEARQGYEKLFF
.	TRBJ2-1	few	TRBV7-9	TGTGCCAGCAGCTTAGATCAGGCCGCGTTCTTC	CASSLDQAAFF
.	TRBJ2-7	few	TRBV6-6	TGTGCCAGCAAAGATAGCGGAAACGCGGACGAGCAGTACTTC	CASKDSGNADEQYF
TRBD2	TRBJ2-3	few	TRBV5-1	TGCGCCAGCAGCTTCGCGGGAGGCGGTACAGATACGCAGTATTTT	CASSFAGGGTDTQYF
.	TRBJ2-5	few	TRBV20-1	TGCAGTGCTTGGAGGGAGACCCAGTACTTC	CSAWRETQYF
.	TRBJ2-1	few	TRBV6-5	TGTGCCAGCAGTTACTCTGGCGGGACTGGCAATGAGCAGTTCTTC	CASSYSGGTGNEQFF
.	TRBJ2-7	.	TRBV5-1	TGCGCCAGCAGTTCACAGGCCTCCTACGAGCAGTACTTC	CASSSQASYEQYF
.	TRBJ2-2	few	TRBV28	TGTGCCAGCAGTTTCTGGGCATTAGGTTCAGCCGGGGAGCTGTTTTTT	CASSFWALGSAGELFF
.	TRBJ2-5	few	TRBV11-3	TGTGCCAGCAGCCCAGGGTTGTGGGAGACCCAGTACTTC	CASSPGLWETQYF
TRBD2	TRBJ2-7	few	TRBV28	TGTGCCAGCAGAGCCGGGACTAGCGGGGGCTACGAGCAGTACTTC	CASRAGTSGGYEQYF
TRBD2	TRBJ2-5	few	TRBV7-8	TGTGCCAGCAGCCCTGGGACTAGCGGGAGACCATGGGAGACCCAGTACTTC	CASSPGTSGRPWETQYF
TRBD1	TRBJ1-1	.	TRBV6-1	TGTGCCAGCAGCCAGGGACAGGGGGCCGGTGAAGCTTTCTTT	CASSQGQGAGEAFF
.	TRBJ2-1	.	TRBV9	TGTGCCAGCAGCGTAGGTGGAGGGTACTACAATGAGCAGTTCTTC	CASSVGGGYYNEQFF
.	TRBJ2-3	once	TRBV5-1	TGCGCCAGCAGCTGGTATGAGAAAGATACGCAGTATTTT	CASSWYEKDTQYF
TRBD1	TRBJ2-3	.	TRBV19	TGTGCCATGCAGGTGGGACAGGGGGCGTCCGATACGCAGTATTTT	CAMQVGQGASDTQYF
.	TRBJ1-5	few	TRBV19	TGTGCCAGTAGTAACCGGAGGGGTTTTGGGCAGCCCCAGCATTTT	CASSNRRGFGQPQHF
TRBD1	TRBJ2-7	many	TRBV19	TGTGCCACCGCCGACAGGGACTACGAGCAGTACTTC	CATADRDYEQYF
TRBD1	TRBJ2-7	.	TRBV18	TGTGCCAGCTCACCCAACCCCGGGACAGGCCTCTCCTACGAGCAGTACTTC	CASSPNPGTGLSYEQYF
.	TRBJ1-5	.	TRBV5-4	TGTGCCAGCAGCTTGGACCCTACGGTTCAGCCCCAGCATTTT	CASSLDPTVQPQHF
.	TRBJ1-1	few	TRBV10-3	TGTGCCATCAGTGAGAGTAGGGGTAAAGCTTTCTTT	CAISESRGKAFF
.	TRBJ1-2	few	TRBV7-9	TGTGCCAGCAGTCGACTCGTCCAGAGCACCTATGGCTACACCTTC	CASSRLVQSTYGYTF
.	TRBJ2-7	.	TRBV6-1	TGTGCCAGCGGGCGGGACGCCACCTACGAGCAGTACTTC	CASGRDATYEQYF
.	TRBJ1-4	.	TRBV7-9	TGTGCCAGCAGCTTAGGTAACGGTTCTCCGTTGGAACTGTTTTTT	CASSLGNGSPLELFF
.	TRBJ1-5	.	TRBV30	TGTGCCTGGAGAGCAGGGAATCAGCCCCAGCATTTT	CAWRAGNQPQHF
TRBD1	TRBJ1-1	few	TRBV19	TGTGCCAGTAGACCGGGACAGGTCTTTTCTGAAGCTTTCTTT	CASRPGQVFSEAFF
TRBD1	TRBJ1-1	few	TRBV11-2	TGTGCCAGCAGCGCAGACCGTGGGACAGGTTATGAAGCTTTCTTT	CASSADRGTGYEAFF
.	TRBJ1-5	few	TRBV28	TGTGCCAGCAGGGACAGTTATAGCAATCAGCCCCAGCATTTT	CASRDSYSNQPQHF
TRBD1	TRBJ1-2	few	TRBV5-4	TGTGCCAGCAGCCTGGACAGGGGGCAGGTTGGCTACACCTTC	CASSLDRGQVGYTF
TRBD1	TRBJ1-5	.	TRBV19	TGTGCCGCTCAAGGATCGGGGACAGAGTATAATCAGCCCCAGCATTTT	CAAQGSGTEYNQPQHF
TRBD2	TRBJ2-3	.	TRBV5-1	TGCGCCAGCAGCGATCTAGCGGGAGTAGGTGCAGATACGCAGTATTTT	CASSDLAGVGADTQYF